This TCR beta chain was captured in a study of shared clonotypes between healthy human individuals. The CDR3 spans 14 residues. The ends lost 4 bases at V and 8 bases at J; junction bases unmatched: 7. Germline lookup yields CDR1 SGHNT and CDR2 YYREEE (reference sequence). The protocol was immunoSEQ multiplex PCR, while the TCRdb copy is restricted to in-frame clones and leaves out a portion. The sample lists 1,500,000 or so clones; about 98.5% were seen once. Concerning this clone itself: Its matching antigen is unknown.

The study, taken as a whole, reports: Owing to a small donor count, the genetic and exposure-history diversity represented was limited. The rarefaction results pointed to incomplete sorted-subset sequencing despite large depth.

Only Caucasian adults living in Nashville, Tennessee served as donors. The sequence came from a man aged 25 to 40 in good health. The rearrangement links TRBV5-4 to TRBJ1-4, with 8 bases aligning to TRBD1. Material: naive CD4+ T cells sorted from blood. Subset of the sample: CD45RA+ positively selected. The CDR3 bases are TGTGCCAGCAGCCCAGGGGGCGCGCGCGAAAAACTGTTTTTT. This codes for CASSPGGAREKLFF.